This T cell receptor (beta chain) was observed in a study of human T cells and chemical hapten exposure. About the research overall: During the roughly 24-week study period, patients had diphenylcyclopropenone applied to the scalp every week.

Within the library, unique molecular identifiers were attached to each individual cDNA molecule. TCRdb used MiXCR to reprocess the RACE reads, holding one entry per CDR3 protein. Of about 400,000 distinct CDR3 sequences listed, 6% to 7% were seen once; the top ten hold more than 5.5%. This clonotype was picked up many times. Time point here: patch test 2, 6 weeks after DPC sensitization. Treatment specified: therapeutic diphenylcyclopropenone sensitization with weekly scalp DPC. Drawing of blood took place ahead of applying each patch test. Unfractionated whole blood served as the source for total RNA extraction. Germline CDR1 is DFQATT and CDR2 is SNEGSKA (reference sequence). The CDR3 extends over 15 amino acids. Trimming took 4 bases from V and 2 from J; bases not matched to a gene: 9.

The TCR was taken from a woman between 18 and 29 years old with alopecia areata. Some clones in this sample may be carry-over from other donors' samples. Here the sequenced sample was whole blood, taken in connection with sensitization to the hapten diphenylcyclopropenone (DPC). V gene TRBV20-1 combines with J gene TRBJ2-3, with 7 bases fitting TRBD2. CDR3 coding DNA: TGCAGTGCTAATGGTCTAGCGGAGAACACAGATACGCAGTATTTT. Residues: CSANGLAENTDTQYF.